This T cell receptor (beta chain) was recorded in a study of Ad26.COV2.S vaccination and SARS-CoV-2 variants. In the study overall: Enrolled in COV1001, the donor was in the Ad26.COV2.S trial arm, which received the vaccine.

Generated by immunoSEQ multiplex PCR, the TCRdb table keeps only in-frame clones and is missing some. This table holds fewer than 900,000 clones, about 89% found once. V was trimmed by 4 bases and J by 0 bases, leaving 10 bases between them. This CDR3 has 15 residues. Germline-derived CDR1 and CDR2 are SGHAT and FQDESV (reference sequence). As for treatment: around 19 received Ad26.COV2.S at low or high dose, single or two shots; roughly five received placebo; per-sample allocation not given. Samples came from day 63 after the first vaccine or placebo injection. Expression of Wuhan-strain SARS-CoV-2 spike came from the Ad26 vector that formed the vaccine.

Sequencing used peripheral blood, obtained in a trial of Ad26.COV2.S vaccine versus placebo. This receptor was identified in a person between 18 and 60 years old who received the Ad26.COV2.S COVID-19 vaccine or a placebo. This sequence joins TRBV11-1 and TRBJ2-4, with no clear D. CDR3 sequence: CASSSTEIAKNIQYF. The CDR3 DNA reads TGTGCCAGCAGCTCTACCGAGATAGCCAAAAACATTCAGTACTTC.